This T cell receptor (beta chain) stems from a study of Graves' ophthalmopathy and Graves' hyperthyroidism. The authors amplified TCR beta CDR3 regions from RNA transcripts. HTBI primers were used in a first-round RT-PCR, which preceded a second-round multiplex PCR. TCRdb recomputed calls from the multiplex PCR reads with MiXCR, one row per CDR3 protein. The sample consists of over a million distinct CDR3 sequences, 36% of them appearing once. Trimming took 10 bases from V and 4 from J; bases not matched to a gene: 6. The CDR3 runs 13 residues. The germline CDR1 and CDR2 sequences are ENHRY and SYGVKD. Study outcomes and limitations: Predictions made by the model for ophthalmopathy progression reached 55% to 71% sensitivity and approximately 78% specificity. Clonotypes were expanded in thyroid at above 0.001 frequency, and most also appeared in blood.

This clonotype was recorded many times. The target antigen is unknown. This chain uses TRBV10-3 with TRBJ2-2; 7 bases fit TRBD1. The sequencing sample was made of peripheral blood or thyroid tissue (not recorded which). This TCR was recovered from an adult man with Graves' hyperthyroidism. CDR3 amino acids: CATETGRTGELFF. The CDR3 DNA is TGTGCCACCGAGACAGGGCGCACCGGGGAGCTGTTTTTT.